What follows is one TCR beta chain and its context. The PCR employed 60 Vbeta primers together with 13 Jbeta primers. The protocol was immunoSEQ multiplex PCR, while the TCRdb copy is restricted to in-frame clones and leaves out a portion. The sample yields over 90,000 clones, 76% seen once. The record originates from a study of cytomegalovirus exposure and HLA in healthy donors. CDR1 MDHEN and CDR2 SYDVKM come from the germline V gene. The CDR3 is made up of 13 amino acids. The V and J ends lost 1 base and 5 bases respectively, with 8 bases between them. This clonotype originated in a woman aged 18-29 years in good health and CMV-seropositive. Sequencing was performed on PBMCs. The V gene is TRBV28, the J gene TRBJ1-1, with D maybe TRBD1 (5 bases). The CDR3 sequence: CASSLSRATEAFF. The CDR3 coding sequence is TGTGCCAGCAGTTTATCCAGGGCGACTGAAGCTTTCTTT.